The 31 T cell receptor beta chains listed next were all sequenced from one sample in a study of read filtering for tumor transcriptome and immune sequencing. From roughly 390 ng of RNA, a library with molecular barcoded alpha/delta and beta/gamma adaptors was made. TCRdb re-derived calls from the reads in MiXCR, one entry per CDR3 protein. Found here are around 130,000 distinct CDR3 sequences, less than 15% of them singletons; the top ten hold more than 6.5%. The sample was a population of CD138-negative cells sorted from bone marrow. The source is a donor at least 40 years old with multiple myeloma.

This clonotype was seen a few times. J is TRBJ2-3 and V is TRBV12-5; D unresolved. The CDR3 runs to 14 residues. CDR1 is LGHNT and CDR2 is FRNRAP in the germline V gene. V gave up 2 bases and J gave up 8 bases, with 14 bases separating them. The CDR3 region is CASGLIPTFLTQYF. The CDR3 DNA reads TGTGCTAGTGGTTTGATCCCGACTTTCCTTACGCAGTATTTT.

This clonotype was seen at least ten times. The DNA of the CDR3 is TGTGCCAGCAGCTTACCGGGGGGTACGGGGTCTTGGCGCAATGAGCAGTTCTTC. It specifies CASSLPGGTGSWRNEQFF. The chain carries TRBV7-2 and TRBJ2-1; the match to TRBD2 covers 7 bases. Germline CDR1 SGHTA, CDR2 FQGNSA. The CDR3 extends over 18 amino acids. Trimming removed 2 bases from V and 6 bases from J; junction bases left unmatched: 16.

This clonotype showed up many times. This chain links TRBV6-2 or TRBV6-3 with TRBJ2-7, with D perhaps TRBD1 (5 bases). The CDR3 contains 18 residues. Deletions cut 7 bases from V and 0 bases from J, with 25 bases between. Per the germline V gene, CDR1 is MNHEY and CDR2 is SVGEGT. The CDR3: CASTQGGQLLISSYEQYF. Written as DNA, the CDR3 is TGTGCCAGCACCCAGGGCGGACAACTCCTGATCAGCTCCTACGAGCAGTACTTC.

This clonotype showed up just a few times. The CDR3 reads CASSYSRAVYNEQFF. CDR3 DNA sequence: TGTGCCAGCAGTTACTCGAGGGCAGTATACAATGAGCAGTTCTTC. The chain joins TRBV6-2 or TRBV6-3 to TRBJ2-1, with D maybe TRBD2 (5 bases). This CDR3 is built from 15 residues. Germline V lookup: CDR1 MNHEY, CDR2 SVGEGT. Deletions cut 0 bases from V and 4 bases from J, with 10 bases between.

The sample holds many counts of this clonotype. The gene calls are TRBV5-8 and TRBJ2-5; the match to TRBD2 covers 7 bases. The germline gives CDR1 SGHTS, CDR2 YDEGEE. V shed 4 bases, J shed 4 bases, and the junction held 10 bases outside the gene matches. CDR3 length equals 15 residues. The CDR3 protein is CASSPWGEGPETQYF. The CDR3 DNA reads as TGTGCCAGCAGCCCCTGGGGGGAGGGGCCAGAGACCCAGTACTTC.

In this sample, this clonotype turned up many times. The V gene is TRBV12-3 or TRBV12-4, the J gene TRBJ2-2, with 7 bases fitting TRBD2. The ends lost 6 bases at V and 0 bases at J; junction bases unmatched: 7. This CDR3 region has 16 residues. The CDR3 DNA sequence: TGTGCCAGCAGCCGCGGGGGTTCCGCGAACACCGGGGAGCTGTTTTTT. It specifies CASSRGGSANTGELFF.

This clonotype occurred many times. The chain joins TRBV5-1 to TRBJ1-1; TRBD1 matches 7 bases. Germline V gene sequence: CDR1 SGHRS, CDR2 YFSETQ. There are 18 residues in the CDR3. Germline trimming cut 4 bases from V and 0 bases from J; bases unmatched to any gene: 15. CDR3 protein: CASSRRRLDRTMNTEAFF. The CDR3 bases are TGCGCCAGCAGCCGACGAAGACTGGACAGGACAATGAACACTGAAGCTTTCTTT.

The chain has TRBV29-1 and TRBJ2-1; 8 nucleotides align to TRBD2. Germline CDR1 SQVTM, CDR2 ANQGSEA. CDR3 length equals 17 residues. The ends lost 0 bases at V and 4 bases at J; junction bases unmatched: 11. Written as DNA, the CDR3 is TGCAGCGTTGAAGATAGTGACGGGAGGGAACTATACAATGAGCAGTTCTTC. It translates to CSVEDSDGRELYNEQFF.

This rearrangement joins TRBV10-3 to TRBJ2-1; perhaps TRBD2 as D (5 bases). CDR3 length equals 16 residues. Germline CDR1 reads ENHRY; CDR2 reads SYGVKD. Trimming took 3 bases from V and 9 from J, leaving 21 bases between them. The CDR3 coding sequence is TGTGCCATCAGTGACGGAGCGGAAGTTACGGGAAGTGAGCAGTTCTTC. Translated: CAISDGAEVTGSEQFF.

This clonotype was observed many times. The genes are TRBV12-3 or TRBV12-4 and TRBJ2-6; D possibly corresponds to TRBD2 (7 bases). Between the trimmed V and J ends, which lost 5 bases and 4 bases, there was a span of 21 bases. This CDR3 has 18 residues. The CDR3 sequence is CASSAPGEGFSGANVLTF. In nucleotides, the CDR3 is TGTGCCAGCAGTGCCCCAGGGGAGGGCTTTTCCGGGGCCAACGTCCTGACTTTC.

This clonotype was detected many times. The V gene is TRBV29-1, the J gene TRBJ2-1, with 10 bases fitting TRBD2. J was trimmed by 3 bases and V by 3 bases; bases with no gene match: 11. Germline V lookup: CDR1 SQVTM, CDR2 ANQGSEA. This CDR3 comprises 17 residues. The CDR3 loop reads CSVDEGVWTSGYNEQFF. The DNA of the CDR3 is TGCAGCGTTGATGAGGGTGTATGGACTAGCGGCTACAATGAGCAGTTCTTC.

This clonotype appeared a few times. A much larger clone lies a single base off, so this may be a read error. The V call is TRBV7-2, the J call TRBJ2-1; TRBD2 aligns across 11 bases. The CDR3 is made up of 15 amino acids. From germline, CDR1 is SGHTA and CDR2 FQGNSA. CDR3 nucleotide sequence: TGTGCCAGCAGCCAAGGGACTAGCGGTTACAATGGGCAGTTCTTC. It yields the protein CASSQGTSGYNGQFF.

Turning to this clonotype: One end of the junction fails to match germline, which may point to a read error. This chain connects TRBV7-2 to TRBJ2-2; D is unresolved. Germline CDR1 is SGHTA and CDR2 is FQGNSA. This CDR3 is 15 amino acids long. CDR3 region: CASSLAATPTEELFF. DNA of the CDR3: TGTGCCAGCAGCTTAGCGGCAACACCCACCGAGGAGCTGTTTTTT.

The chain uses TRBV25-1 and TRBJ2-7, with TRBD2 identical over 13 bases. This CDR3 comprises 14 residues. Germline-derived CDR1 and CDR2 are MGHDK and SYGVNS. J lost 4 bases, V lost 6 bases, and 3 bases had no gene match. For the CDR3, the DNA is TGTGCCAGCAGGGGACTAGCGGGACGGTACGAGCAGTACTTC. Protein product: CASRGLAGRYEQYF.

The chain recombines TRBV24-1 with TRBJ2-1, with 8 bases matching TRBD2. Germline loops: CDR1 KGHDR, CDR2 SFDVKD. J lost 4 bases, V lost 5 bases, and 6 bases had no gene match. The CDR3 contains 15 residues. The CDR3, as DNA: TGTGCCACCAGTGTAACCAGCGGGAGTTACAATGAGCAGTTCTTC. Translation gives CATSVTSGSYNEQFF.

This clonotype has a count of ten or more. V and J are TRBV30 and TRBJ1-2; D gene ambiguous. The germline V and J ends were trimmed by 3 bases and 4 bases, with 12 bases remaining between them. The germline gives CDR1 GTSNPN, CDR2 SVGIG (reference sequence). The CDR3 sequence is 13 residues long. The CDR3 DNA sequence: TGTGCCTGGAGAACGTCCCGGGCCTATGGCTACACCTTC. Its protein is CAWRTSRAYGYTF.

A few counts support this clonotype. J is TRBJ2-1 and V is TRBV5-6; a weak D match, TRBD2 (5 bases). This CDR3 region has 15 residues. The V gene lost 4 bases and the J gene lost 6 bases, with 17 bases spanning the gap. The V gene's germline CDR1 is SGHDT and CDR2 YYEEEE. The CDR3 is CASSPDFFRGNEQFF. The CDR3 DNA reads as TGTGCCAGCAGCCCCGACTTCTTCCGGGGCAATGAGCAGTTCTTC.

This clonotype was found many times. This sequence joins TRBV5-1 and TRBJ2-7, with a tentative D call TRBD1 (5 bases). In germline, CDR1 is SGHRS, CDR2 YFSETQ. The V and J ends lost 2 bases and 4 bases respectively, with 13 bases between them. This CDR3 comprises 14 residues. CDR3 residues: CASSLMGRDYEQYF. CDR3 nucleotide sequence: TGCGCCAGCAGCTTAATGGGCAGGGATTACGAGCAGTACTTC.

This clonotype was counted at least ten times. The chain uses TRBV20-1 and TRBJ2-1; TRBD2 is a possible D gene (5 bases). The germline V gene has CDR1 DFQATT and CDR2 SNEGSKA (reference sequence). The CDR3 is made up of 14 amino acids. V lost 6 bases and J 1 base, leaving 13 bases between the germline ends. CDR3 protein: CSARRVGSYNEQFF. In nucleotides, the CDR3 is TGCAGTGCCAGGCGGGTCGGTTCCTACAATGAGCAGTTCTTC.

Many counts were recorded for this clonotype. The chain couples TRBV12-5 to TRBJ2-3; D is undetermined. The length of the CDR3 is 14 residues. Per germline, CDR1 LGHNT and CDR2 FRNRAP. V lost 7 bases to trimming and J lost 5 bases, with 16 bases between them. CDR3 loop: CASALDLPRDTQYF. The CDR3 nucleotides are TGTGCTAGTGCCCTGGACCTTCCCAGAGATACGCAGTATTTT.

This clonotype was picked up many times. The V and J genes are TRBV15 and TRBJ1-1; possible D gene TRBD1, 6 bases. The V end lost 5 bases, the J end lost 0 bases, and 16 bases lay between the germline ends. The length of the CDR3 is 16 residues. CDR1 LNHNV and CDR2 YYDKDF come from the germline V gene (reference sequence). This CDR3 reads CATSSGDPPMNTEAFF. DNA for the CDR3: TGTGCCACCAGCTCAGGGGACCCCCCGATGAACACTGAAGCTTTCTTT.

This clonotype occurred many times. The chain is built from TRBV29-1 and TRBJ2-2; TRBD2 matches at 11 bases. The CDR3 has 15 residues. CDR1 is SQVTM and CDR2 is ANQGSEA in the germline V gene. With V trimmed by 1 base and J by 7 bases, 5 bases remained unmatched. CDR3 amino acids: CSVEVGTSGGGELFF. The CDR3 DNA is TGCAGCGTTGAAGTGGGGACTAGCGGAGGCGGGGAGCTGTTTTTT.

The chain carries TRBV19 and TRBJ2-7, with 11 bases aligning to TRBD2. Germline V gives CDR1 LNHDA, CDR2 SQIVND (reference sequence). The ends lost 5 bases at V and 7 bases at J; junction bases unmatched: 4. This CDR3 comprises 13 residues. CDR3 nucleotides: TGTGCCAGTAGTGCGGGACTAGCGGCAGAGCAGTACTTC. This sequence encodes CASSAGLAAEQYF.

This clonotype was recorded a few times. One end of the junction varies from germline; a read error may be responsible. The J gene is TRBJ2-1, the V gene TRBV27; a possible D gene is TRBD2 (6 bases). The CDR3 extends over 17 amino acids. CDR1 is MNHEY and CDR2 is SMNVEV in the germline V gene (reference sequence). For the CDR3, the DNA is TGTGCCAGCAGTCCTAACCTTGGGGGGAGCTCCTACAATGAGCAGTCCTTC. Amino acid sequence: CASSPNLGGSSYNEQSF.

There are many counts of this clonotype. The V call is TRBV12-3 or TRBV12-4, the J call TRBJ1-4; TRBD1 matches at 9 bases. J lost 7 bases, V lost 6 bases, and 9 bases had no gene match. CDR3 length: 15 residues. The CDR3 here is CASRNRGRVGEKLFF. The CDR3, as DNA: TGTGCCAGCAGAAACAGGGGGCGGGTTGGTGAAAAACTGTTTTTT.

This clonotype came up many times. The chain recombines TRBV6-5 with TRBJ2-7, with D perhaps being TRBD1 or TRBD2 (5 bases each). Trimming removed 8 bases from V and 6 bases from J, with 14 bases in between. CDR1 is MNHEY and CDR2 is SVGAGI in the germline V gene. This CDR3 comprises 12 residues. The CDR3 bases are TGTGCCAGCCGGGACCGTCTTGGCGAGCAGTACTTC. It translates to CASRDRLGEQYF.

This clonotype showed up many times. The rearrangement joins TRBV15 to TRBJ2-7; D gene ambiguous. Germline assignment: CDR1 LNHNV and CDR2 YYDKDF (reference sequence). This CDR3 has 14 amino acids. V was trimmed by 0 bases and J by 4 bases, leaving 10 bases between them. In nucleotides, the CDR3 is TGTGCCACCAGCAGAGACGCCGGCCATTACGAGCAGTACTTC. Translation gives CATSRDAGHYEQYF.

In this sample, this clonotype turned up many times. This chain uses TRBV6-6 with TRBJ2-1; 7 bases align to TRBD1. Germline-derived CDR1 and CDR2 are MNHNY and SVGAGI (reference sequence). This CDR3 is built from 16 residues. J gave up 6 bases and V 5 bases, and 13 bases lay outside the gene matches. The CDR3 spells CASSGNRDREFNEQFF. CDR3 DNA: TGTGCCAGCAGTGGCAACCGGGACAGAGAGTTCAATGAGCAGTTCTTC.

To note about this clonotype: A single base is all that separates this from a far larger clone, so a read error is likely. The chain carries TRBV7-9 and TRBJ1-4; TRBD1 is a possible D gene (5 bases). Germline V CDR1 and CDR2: SEHNR, FQNEAQ (reference sequence). This CDR3 spans 13 amino acids. CDR3 sequence: CASSPGAPGTRYF. The CDR3 DNA reads as TGTGCCAGCAGTCCCGGGGCCCCGGGTACGCGGTATTTT.

There are many counts of this clonotype. This chain uses TRBV20-1 with TRBJ2-3; 10 positions agree with TRBD1. The trim removed 3 bases at V and 5 bases at J, leaving 8 bases unmatched. The germline CDR1 and CDR2 sequences are DFQATT and SNEGSKA (reference sequence). This CDR3 is 15 amino acids long. The CDR3 sequence: CSASPRQGAKDTQYF. The CDR3 region has the DNA TGCAGTGCTAGTCCCAGACAGGGGGCAAAAGATACGCAGTATTTT.

This clonotype was counted ten times or more. The J gene is TRBJ1-4, the V gene TRBV9; 7 nucleotides agree with TRBD1. CDR3 length: 14 amino acids. The germline CDR1 and CDR2 sequences are SGDLS and YYNGEE. Germline trimming cut 0 bases from V and 8 bases from J; bases unmatched to any gene: 4. The CDR3 loop is CASSVEGAGEKLFF. The DNA of the CDR3 is TGTGCCAGCAGCGTAGAGGGGGCTGGAGAAAAACTGTTTTTT. The full variable domain, rest sourced from reference TRBV9 and TRBJ1-4, is DSGVTQTPKHLITATGQRVTLRCSPRSGDLSVYWYQQSLDQGLQFLIQYYNGEERAKGNILERFSAQQFPDLHSELNLSSLELGDSALYFCASSVEGAGEKLFFGSGTQLSVL.